One and the same sample provided the 18 T cell receptor beta chains below, sequenced in a study of Graves' ophthalmopathy and Graves' hyperthyroidism. CDR3 regions of TCR beta were amplified from RNA transcripts. An opening RT-PCR round employed HTBI primers and preceded a second-round multiplex PCR. Each CDR3 protein is one row after TCRdb ran MiXCR on the multiplex PCR reads. The repertoire consists of 200,000 to 300,000 distinct CDR3 sequences, with around 42% occurring once and the leading ten covering around half. The sample comprised peripheral blood. The receptors were gathered from an adult man with Graves' ophthalmopathy.

Worth noting for this clonotype: One end of the junction varies from germline; a read error may be responsible. The chain couples TRBV10-2 to TRBJ2-7; D is unresolved. The CDR3 length is 12 residues. Per germline, CDR1 WSHSY and CDR2 SAAADI. The CDR3 sequence: CASSAVSTEQYF. DNA of the CDR3: TGTGCCAGCAGCGCAGTATCCACCGAGCAGTACTTC.

The chain recombines TRBV19 with TRBJ2-7; D is possibly TRBD1 or TRBD2 (5 bases each). Germline CDR1 and CDR2: LNHDA and SQIVND (reference sequence). Trimming removed 4 bases at V and 2 bases at J, with 15 bases between. CDR3 length: 15 amino acids. CDR3: CASSSYWDGPYEQYF. In nucleotides, the CDR3 is TGTGCCAGTAGTAGTTACTGGGACGGACCCTACGAGCAGTACTTC.

About this clonotype itself: At one end the junction does not follow the germline gene, possibly because of a read error. The chain has TRBV10-3 and TRBJ1-5; TRBD1 matches 8 bases. Germline CDR1 and CDR2: ENHRY and SYGVKD. The CDR3 has 18 amino acids. The CDR3 DNA is TGTGCCAGCAGTTACTCTGTTGAGACAGGGGACAGTACCCAGCCCCAGCATTTT. Translated: CASSYSVETGDSTQPQHF.

This clonotype appeared once. As the CDR3 is not closed by the conserved phenylalanine or tryptophan, this likely results from a read error. The V and J genes are TRBV7-3 and TRBJ2-6; D ambiguous. The V and J ends lost 1 base and 0 bases respectively, with 1 base between them. Looked up from germline, CDR1 is SGHTA and CDR2 is FQGTGA. This CDR3 spans 14 amino acids. DNA of the CDR3: TGTGCCAGCAGCTTAAGCTCTGGGGCCAACGTCCTGACTTCC. It translates to CASSLSSGANVLTS.

The chain joins TRBV29-1 to TRBJ2-7; D not resolved. This CDR3 spans 13 amino acids. Trimming removed 4 bases at V and 0 bases at J, with 10 bases between. Germline V lookup: CDR1 SQVTM, CDR2 ANQGSEA. This CDR3 is CSVVLPYSYEQYF. The CDR3 DNA follows: TGCAGCGTTGTGCTCCCCTACTCCTACGAGCAGTACTTC.

Here the CDR3 DNA reads TGTGCCAGCAGCTTACAGGGGTGGGAATCACCCCTCCACTTT. This translates into CASSLQGWESPLHF. The chain carries TRBV7-9 and TRBJ1-6; tentatively, D is TRBD1 (6 bases). The CDR3 covers 14 residues. CDR1 is SEHNR and CDR2 is FQNEAQ in the germline V gene (reference sequence). The V gene lost 2 bases and the J gene lost 10 bases, with 12 bases spanning the gap.

Note on this clonotype: This may arise from a read error, as a much more abundant clone is one base away. V and J are TRBV15 and TRBJ2-5, with 7 bases fitting TRBD2. V dropped 4 bases and J dropped 10; count of bases not matched to a gene: 15. Germline loops: CDR1 LNHNV, CDR2 YYDKDF (reference sequence). The CDR3 consists of 15 residues. The CDR3 region is CATSKGDYPTGIQYF. CDR3 nucleotides: TGTGCCACCAGCAAAGGGGACTATCCCACGGGGATCCAGTACTTC.

Comment on this clonotype: The missing conserved phenylalanine or tryptophan at the end of this CDR3 makes a read error likely. No DNA is shown, since the ends of the CDR3 on it are uncertain; the CDR3 is the one TCRdb lists. J is TRBJ1-1 and V is TRBV19; TRBD1 reflects the table's D call only, with no check against the DNA. Germline V lookup: CDR1 LNHDA, CDR2 SQIVND (reference sequence). A total of 12 residues make up the CDR3, ends included. Here the CDR3 reads CASSFRGGGFNY.

This clonotype has a count of ten or more. J is TRBJ1-2 and V is TRBV20-1; D is unclear. Looked up from germline, CDR1 is DFQATT and CDR2 is SNEGSKA (reference sequence). CDR3 length equals 11 residues. Trimming pared 7 bases from V and 4 bases from J, leaving 10 bases between. The CDR3 sequence is CSGTIVYGYTF. Written as DNA, the CDR3 is TGCAGTGGTACGATAGTCTATGGCTACACCTTC.

V usage is TRBV4-1 and J usage is TRBJ1-1; a possible D gene is TRBD1 (5 bases). Germline V gene sequence: CDR1 MGHRA, CDR2 YSYEKL. V was clipped by 0 bases and J by 1 base, with 9 bases between them. This CDR3 has 15 residues. The CDR3 sequence: CASSQDDSPNTEAFF. The CDR3 nucleotides read TGCGCCAGCAGCCAAGACGACAGTCCGAACACTGAAGCTTTCTTT.

This clonotype has a handful of counts. The V and J genes are TRBV20-1 and TRBJ2-7, with 11 bases that match TRBD2. Germline lookup yields CDR1 DFQATT and CDR2 SNEGSKA (reference sequence). This CDR3 has 13 residues. With 6 bases clipped from V and 2 bases from J, the junction kept 3 bases outside the gene matches. CDR3 protein: CSAGSGRAYEQYF. In nucleotides, the CDR3 is TGCAGTGCCGGTAGCGGGAGGGCCTACGAGCAGTACTTC.

A remark on this clonotype: The junction does not match germline at one end; this may be a read error. The genes are TRBV10-3 and TRBJ2-7; 8 bases are shared with TRBD1. This CDR3 is 13 amino acids long. CDR1 is ENHRY and CDR2 is SYGVKD in the germline V gene. Here the CDR3 DNA reads TGTGCCAGCAGTTTATCCACAGGGGGCGAGCAGTACTTC. Its protein is CASSLSTGGEQYF.

The chain recombines TRBV10-3 with TRBJ2-7; D might be TRBD2 (5 bases). The CDR3 consists of 12 residues. Trimming removed 6 bases at V and 5 bases at J, with 11 bases between. The germline gives CDR1 ENHRY, CDR2 SYGVKD. The CDR3 nucleotides are TGTGCCATCAGCCACGAGGGAAACGAGCAGTACTTC. It is translated as CAISHEGNEQYF.

A few counts support this clonotype. The genes are TRBV2 and TRBJ1-4, with 8 bases fitting TRBD1. Per germline, CDR1 SNHLY and CDR2 FYNNEI. The length of the CDR3 is 16 residues. The V segment lost 8 bases and the J segment 0 bases; nucleotides outside the gene matches: 8. This CDR3 reads CASSSGQGATNEKLFF. As DNA, the CDR3 is TGTGCCAGCTCCTCCGGACAGGGTGCAACTAATGAAAAACTGTTTTTT. Combining the CDR3 with reference TRBV2 and TRBJ1-4 gives the whole variable domain EPEVTQTPSHQVTQMGQEVILRCVPISNHLYFYWYRQILGQKVEFLVSFYNNEISEKSEIFDDQFSVERPDGSNFTLKIRSTKLEDSAMYFCASSSGQGATNEKLFFGSGTQLSVL.

This chain joins TRBV5-5 and TRBJ1-2; 12 bases match TRBD1. From germline, CDR1 is SGHKS and CDR2 YYEKEE (reference sequence). The length of the CDR3 is 16 residues. Trimming removed 4 bases from V and 5 bases from J; junction bases left unmatched: 9. This CDR3 is CASSPAGGQGAYGYTF. The CDR3 region has the DNA TGTGCCAGCAGCCCGGCAGGGGGACAGGGGGCTTATGGCTACACCTTC.

The rearrangement uses TRBV5-5 and TRBJ2-2; the match to TRBD1 covers 9 bases. This CDR3 is 13 amino acids long. The germline gives CDR1 SGHKS, CDR2 YYEKEE (reference sequence). Trimming cost V 7 bases and J 10 bases; bases outside gene matches: 8. DNA for the CDR3: TGTGCCAGCCGAGGACAGGGGTGGGAGGAGCTGTTTTTT. Its translation is CASRGQGWEELFF.

The chain has TRBV10-3 and TRBJ1-1; D unclear. CDR3 length: 13 amino acids. CDR1 is ENHRY, CDR2 SYGVKD, per germline. The V end was cut by 4 bases, the J end by 1 base, with 7 bases between. CDR3: CAISGEKNTEAFF. CDR3 DNA: TGTGCCATCAGTGGAGAGAAGAACACTGAAGCTTTCTTT.

This clonotype was observed a few times. The rearrangement links TRBV29-1 to TRBJ1-2; 11 bases align to TRBD1. The germline gives CDR1 SQVTM, CDR2 ANQGSEA. The CDR3 runs 13 residues. V shed 7 bases and J 2 bases; nucleotides not matched to a gene: 3. The CDR3 region has the DNA TGCAGCGGTAGGACAGGGGGCAACTATGGCTACACCTTC. This gives the protein CSGRTGGNYGYTF.